One sample yielded the 26 T cell receptor beta chains listed below, sequenced in a study of T-cell reconstitution after alpha-beta-depleted transplantation in children. Construction of the TCRbeta library involved unique molecular identifiers. TCRdb used MiXCR to reprocess the PCR reads, holding one entry per CDR3 protein. The top ten hold just over 4.5% of the sample, which has some 200,000 distinct CDR3 sequences, 5% to 6.5% seen once. The specimen was PBMCs, collected before TCRalphabeta/CD19-depleted stem cell transplant. These receptor sequences come from a girl in the first two years of life with combined immunodeficiency, due to receive a stem cell transplant.

This clonotype occurred many times. The gene calls are TRBV24-1 and TRBJ2-5; possibly TRBD1 for D (5 bases). The V and J ends lost 4 bases and 3 bases respectively, with 14 bases between them. The CDR3 sequence is 15 residues long. Germline values: CDR1 KGHDR, CDR2 SFDVKD. This CDR3 reads CATSDMTAPKETQYF. As DNA, the CDR3 is TGTGCCACCAGTGACATGACAGCCCCCAAAGAGACCCAGTACTTC.

This clonotype was observed at least ten times. This chain links TRBV12-3 or TRBV12-4 with TRBJ2-5; D is unresolved. The CDR3 runs 17 residues. The germline V and J ends were trimmed by 3 bases and 3 bases, with 20 bases remaining between them. CDR3 loop: CASSFARTRVPEETQYF. The DNA for the CDR3 is TGTGCCAGCAGTTTCGCCCGAACCCGGGTCCCAGAAGAGACCCAGTACTTC.

This clonotype was counted many times. The rearrangement uses TRBV27 and TRBJ2-1, with 7 nucleotides matching TRBD2. This CDR3 comprises 15 residues. V was pared by 2 bases and J by 5 bases, with 6 bases of the junction left unmatched. CDR1 MNHEY and CDR2 SMNVEV come from the germline V gene (reference sequence). The CDR3 spells CASSLTGGPHNEQFF. The CDR3 DNA is TGTGCCAGCAGTTTAACGGGAGGACCCCACAATGAGCAGTTCTTC.

This clonotype was recorded many times. The rearrangement links TRBV9 to TRBJ2-7; 7 bases line up with TRBD1. The J segment lost 1 base and the V segment lost 0 bases, leaving 4 bases of the junction unmatched. The CDR3 contains 15 residues. Germline-derived CDR1 and CDR2 are SGDLS and YYNGEE. In DNA, the CDR3 is TGTGCCAGCAGCGTAGCCGGACAGGAGTCCTACGAGCAGTACTTC. Translation gives CASSVAGQESYEQYF.

This clonotype has a count of ten or more. The rearrangement links TRBV13 to TRBJ1-1; D is unresolved. Germline assignment: CDR1 PRHDT and CDR2 FYEKMQ (reference sequence). This CDR3 contains 12 residues. The ends were cut back, 2 bases at V and 6 bases at J, with 7 bases in the middle. CDR3 protein: CASSLRRAEAFF. The CDR3 DNA reads as TGTGCCAGCAGCTTACGTAGGGCTGAAGCTTTCTTT.

This clonotype was detected ten times or more. The chain links TRBV7-8 to TRBJ2-7; no definite D call. From germline, CDR1 is SGHVS and CDR2 FQNEAQ. The CDR3 is 13 amino acids. Deletions cut 1 base from V and 4 bases from J, with 8 bases between. The CDR3 loop reads CASSLGEEYEQYF. The CDR3 DNA is TGTGCCAGCAGCTTAGGAGAGGAATACGAGCAGTACTTC.

The sample holds many counts of this clonotype. This chain links TRBV4-1 with TRBJ2-7; 7 bases are shared with TRBD2. The CDR3 has 16 amino acids. The germline gives CDR1 MGHRA, CDR2 YSYEKL. V was pared by 3 bases and J by 3 bases, with 11 bases of the junction left unmatched. The CDR3 loop is CASSQIPTTSFYEQYF. The CDR3 DNA sequence: TGCGCCAGCAGCCAGATTCCGACGACTAGCTTCTACGAGCAGTACTTC.

This clonotype was seen ten or more times. This chain connects TRBV5-1 to TRBJ2-7, with D possibly matching TRBD2 (6 bases). The V end lost 1 base, the J end lost 7 bases, and 12 bases lay between the germline ends. CDR1 and CDR2 (germline): SGHRS, YFSETQ. The CDR3 has 13 residues. The CDR3 here is CASSLHRDWEQYF. The DNA for the CDR3 is TGCGCCAGCAGCTTGCACCGGGACTGGGAGCAGTACTTC.

This clonotype was observed many times. The rearrangement links TRBV5-1 to TRBJ1-1, with D tentatively TRBD1 (6 bases). CDR1 is SGHRS, CDR2 YFSETQ, per germline. The CDR3 covers 13 residues. With 6 bases removed from V and 5 bases from J, the gap between germline ends came to 14 bases. CDR3 in amino acids: CASNRDTATEAFF. The CDR3 region has the DNA TGCGCCAGCAACCGGGACACCGCTACTGAAGCTTTCTTT. Looking up the rest from reference TRBV5-1 and TRBJ1-1 gives the full variable domain: KAGVTQTPRYLIKTRGQQVTLSCSPISGHRSVSWYQQTPGQGLQFLFEYFSETQRNKGNFPGRFSGRQFSNSRSEMNVSTLELGDSALYLCASNRDTATEAFFGQGTRLTVV.

The rearrangement joins TRBV20-1 to TRBJ2-1; 9 bases map to TRBD2. V shed 4 bases, J shed 6 bases, and the junction held 7 bases outside the gene matches. Germline V gene sequence: CDR1 DFQATT, CDR2 SNEGSKA (reference sequence). This CDR3 contains 14 residues. CDR3 nucleotide sequence: TGCAGTGCTAAAGGGACTAGCACTTTCAATGAGCAGTTCTTC. It specifies CSAKGTSTFNEQFF.

This clonotype was recorded at least ten times. The V call is TRBV4-2, the J call TRBJ2-7; a weak D match, TRBD2 (5 bases). Per the germline V gene, CDR1 is LGHNA and CDR2 is YNFKEQ. Trimming took 6 bases from V and 6 from J, leaving 21 bases between them. The length of the CDR3 is 15 residues. The CDR3 here is CASSRDGGPPGEQYF. CDR3 sequence (DNA): TGTGCCAGCAGTCGAGACGGAGGTCCCCCCGGCGAGCAGTACTTC.

The table lists this clonotype with many counts. V is TRBV7-2 and J is TRBJ2-1, with D unclear. The CDR3 runs 15 residues. Trimming took 1 base from V and 10 from J, leaving 17 bases between them. Germline CDR1 is SGHTA and CDR2 is FQGNSA. The DNA for the CDR3 is TGTGCCAGCAGCTTAGACAAGTCCCTTTTTATCGAGCAGTTCTTC. Its translation is CASSLDKSLFIEQFF.

This clonotype was seen many times. CDR3 sequence reads: CASSKHQGGYNEQFF. In DNA, the CDR3 is TGTGCCAGCAGCAAGCACCAGGGGGGCTACAATGAGCAGTTCTTC. The chain uses TRBV14 and TRBJ2-1; possibly TRBD1 for D (7 bases). This CDR3 has 15 residues. Per germline, CDR1 SGHDN and CDR2 FVKESK. V was cut by 5 bases and J by 3 bases, with 14 bases left in between.

The table lists this clonotype with a few counts. CDR3 sequence reads: CASSRPGPGQIRTQYF. In nucleotides, the CDR3 is TGTGCCAGCAGCAGACCTGGACCCGGTCAGATACGGACCCAGTACTTC. The chain employs TRBV12-3 or TRBV12-4 and TRBJ2-5; unclear D gene. The CDR3 has 16 amino acids. Trimming pared 6 bases from V and 7 bases from J, leaving 24 bases between.

Turning to this clonotype: A much more abundant neighbour one base away suggests this may be a read error. The J gene is TRBJ2-1, the V gene TRBV7-8; D not resolved. Trimming shortened V by 0 bases and J by 6 bases, and 9 bases separated the two germline ends. Germline V lookup: CDR1 SGHVS, CDR2 FQNEAQ. The CDR3 is 14 residues long. CDR3 amino acids: CASSLAPPFNEQFF. CDR3 DNA sequence: TGTGCCAGCAGCTTAGCCCCCCCCTTCAATGAGCAGTTCTTC.

This clonotype was seen ten or more times. V and J are TRBV4-3 and TRBJ2-5; 8 nucleotides align to TRBD1. With 3 bases clipped from V and 4 bases from J, the junction kept 10 bases outside the gene matches. This CDR3 contains 16 residues. The germline gives CDR1 LGHNA, CDR2 YSLEER. CDR3 sequence reads: CASSQALDRGPETQYF. CDR3 nucleotide sequence: TGCGCCAGCAGCCAGGCCCTCGACAGGGGCCCAGAGACCCAGTACTTC.

This clonotype was seen repeatedly, ten times or more. The chain carries TRBV12-3 or TRBV12-4 and TRBJ2-5; D remains unclear. CDR3 length: 12 residues. The V gene lost 7 bases and the J gene lost 5 bases, with 11 bases spanning the gap. The chain's CDR3 is CASNQERETQYF. The CDR3, as DNA: TGTGCCAGCAATCAAGAGAGGGAGACCCAGTACTTC.

This sequence joins TRBV18 and TRBJ2-7; 11 bases agree with TRBD1. V trimming: 3 bases; J trimming: 2 bases; junction bases outside the gene matches: 3. Germline CDR1 is KGHSH and CDR2 is LQKENI. The CDR3 extends over 15 amino acids. The CDR3 spells CASSPTGQGAYEQYF. DNA of the CDR3: TGTGCCAGCTCACCGACGGGACAGGGGGCCTACGAGCAGTACTTC.

This clonotype was picked up many times. The rearrangement joins TRBV28 to TRBJ2-7, with TRBD2 as a possible D gene (6 bases). Germline V gives CDR1 MDHEN, CDR2 SYDVKM. The CDR3 length is 14 residues. V lost 8 bases to trimming and J lost 0 bases, with 14 bases between them. As DNA, the CDR3 is TGTGCCAGCGGGGCGGCGGGGAGCTCCTACGAGCAGTACTTC. This codes for CASGAAGSSYEQYF.

This clonotype was observed at least ten times. The chain joins TRBV6-1 to TRBJ2-7, with no clear D. With 11 bases removed from V and 0 bases from J, the gap between germline ends came to 11 bases. Germline V CDR1 and CDR2: MNHNS, SASEGT. The CDR3 totals 12 residues. The CDR3 sequence is CAVMNLSYEQYF. In nucleotides, the CDR3 is TGTGCCGTTATGAACCTCTCCTACGAGCAGTACTTC.

This clonotype was recorded at least ten times. The J gene is TRBJ1-2, the V gene TRBV20-1, with TRBD1 matching over 7 bases. The CDR3 totals 14 residues. Germline V CDR1 and CDR2: DFQATT, SNEGSKA (reference sequence). V lost 0 bases, J lost 4 bases, and 5 bases stayed unmatched. The CDR3 here is CSARDRDSLYGYTF. The CDR3 DNA follows: TGCAGTGCTAGAGACCGGGACAGTCTCTATGGCTACACCTTC.

In its sample, this clonotype was seen many times. The genes are TRBV29-1 and TRBJ2-7; possibly TRBD1 for D (5 bases). This CDR3 spans 13 amino acids. Trimming took off 0 bases at V and 3 bases at J, with 9 bases between the two ends. CDR1 SQVTM and CDR2 ANQGSEA come from the germline V gene. CDR3 protein: CSVEEGPHYEQYF. The CDR3 DNA reads TGCAGCGTTGAAGAGGGGCCGCACTACGAGCAGTACTTC.

This clonotype was counted at least ten times. The chain employs TRBV3-1 and TRBJ2-1; 8 bases line up with TRBD2. Per the germline V gene, CDR1 is LGHDT and CDR2 is YNNKEL (reference sequence). The CDR3 contains 15 residues. After removal of 3 bases from V and 5 bases from J, the junction contained 6 bases not matched to a gene. CDR3 sequence (DNA): TGTGCCAGCAGCCATGAGCGGGAGATCGACAATGAGCAGTTCTTC. This encodes CASSHEREIDNEQFF.

The V call is TRBV4-3, the J call TRBJ2-1, with 9 bases identical to TRBD2. The trim removed 4 bases at V and 1 base at J, leaving 5 bases unmatched. Germline V lookup: CDR1 LGHNA, CDR2 YSLEER. This CDR3 is built from 16 residues. Written as DNA, the CDR3 is TGCGCCAGCAGCCTAGGGACTAGCTGGTCCTACAATGAGCAGTTCTTC. Its translation is CASSLGTSWSYNEQFF.

In this sample, this clonotype turned up many times. The gene calls are TRBV7-2 and TRBJ2-7; D is undetermined. Trimming took 1 base from V and 3 from J, leaving 7 bases between them. Germline values: CDR1 SGHTA, CDR2 FQGNSA. The CDR3 contains 13 residues. DNA for the CDR3: TGTGCCAGCAGCTTAGGGCTGTTCTACGAGCAGTACTTC. Its protein is CASSLGLFYEQYF. The complete variable domain, with remaining parts taken from reference TRBV7-2 and TRBJ2-7, reads GAGVSQSPSNKVTEKGKDVELRCDPISGHTALYWYRQSLGQGLEFLIYFQGNSAPDKSGLPSDRFSAERTGGSVSTLTIQRTQQEDSAVYLCASSLGLFYEQYFGPGTRLTVT.

This clonotype was seen repeatedly, ten times or more. This chain joins TRBV7-9 and TRBJ2-3; TRBD2 is a possible D gene (5 bases). V was shortened by 6 bases and J by 4 bases, with 14 bases between the two germline ends. This CDR3 comprises 14 residues. The germline V gene encodes CDR1 SEHNR and CDR2 FQNEAQ (reference sequence). The CDR3 sequence: CASRPFGKADTQYF. For the CDR3, the DNA is TGTGCCAGCAGGCCATTCGGGAAGGCAGATACGCAGTATTTT.